Sequencing of this T cell receptor (beta chain) was carried out in a study of blood T cell repertoires in COVID-19. The V and J ends lost 7 bases and 0 bases respectively, with 10 bases between them. The V gene's germline CDR1 is ENHRY and CDR2 SYGVKD. This CDR3 is built from 13 residues. Libraries were prepared by immunoSEQ multiplex PCR; TCRdb keeps only in-frame clonotypes and omits some of them. This sample yields around 240,000 clones, of which about 90% are seen a single time; around 0.87% belongs to the top ten. The chain is built from TRBV10-3 and TRBJ2-7; D possibly corresponds to TRBD1 (5 bases). The receptor was derived from a man over 45 who had been exposed to COVID-19. The sample taken for sequencing was PBMCs or T cells enriched from blood (not recorded which). CDR3 in amino acids: CAIKNDSSYEQYV. In DNA form, the CDR3 reads TGTGCCATCAAGAACGACAGCTCCTACGAGCAGTACGTC.